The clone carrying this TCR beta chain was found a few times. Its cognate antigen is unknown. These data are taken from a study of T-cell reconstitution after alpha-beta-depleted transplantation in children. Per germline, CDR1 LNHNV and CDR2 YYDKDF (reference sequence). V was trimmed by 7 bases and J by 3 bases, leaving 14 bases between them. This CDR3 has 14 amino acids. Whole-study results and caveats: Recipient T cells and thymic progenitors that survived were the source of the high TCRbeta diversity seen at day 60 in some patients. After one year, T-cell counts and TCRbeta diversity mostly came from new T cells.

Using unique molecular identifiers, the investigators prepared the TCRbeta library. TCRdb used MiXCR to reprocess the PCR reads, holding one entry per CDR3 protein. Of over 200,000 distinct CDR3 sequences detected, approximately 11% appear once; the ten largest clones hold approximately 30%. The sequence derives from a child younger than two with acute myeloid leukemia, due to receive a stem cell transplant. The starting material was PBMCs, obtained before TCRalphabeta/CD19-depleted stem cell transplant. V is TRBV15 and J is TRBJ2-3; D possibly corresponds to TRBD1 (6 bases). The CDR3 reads CATNKGVDTDTQYF. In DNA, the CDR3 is TGTGCCACCAACAAGGGGGTTGATACAGATACGCAGTATTTT.